This TCR beta chain was retrieved from a study of cytomegalovirus exposure and HLA in healthy donors. Overall study results and limits: Most of the TCR beta V segments (in an earlier analysis) were productive either about 87% or about 30% of the time. Most TCR sequences were uncommon, yet certain public TCRs appeared in many donors.

This CDR3 spans 13 amino acids. Germline V gene data show CDR1 as SGHDN and CDR2 as FVKESK. V was clipped by 1 base and J by 7 bases, with 10 bases between them. Note on this clone: Antigen: not known.

Use of 60 Vbeta and 13 Jbeta primers characterized the PCR. Measured with immunoSEQ multiplex PCR; TCRdb has only the in-frame clones, and not every one. The data contain about 98,000 clones, around 70% of them singletons. Specimen: PBMCs. This sequence originates from a female donor in good health and CMV-seronegative. The chain links TRBV14 to TRBJ1-2; D is unclear. The CDR3 bases are TGTGCCAGCAGCCAAGCCAGGAATCTTGGCTACACCTTC. It is translated as CASSQARNLGYTF.